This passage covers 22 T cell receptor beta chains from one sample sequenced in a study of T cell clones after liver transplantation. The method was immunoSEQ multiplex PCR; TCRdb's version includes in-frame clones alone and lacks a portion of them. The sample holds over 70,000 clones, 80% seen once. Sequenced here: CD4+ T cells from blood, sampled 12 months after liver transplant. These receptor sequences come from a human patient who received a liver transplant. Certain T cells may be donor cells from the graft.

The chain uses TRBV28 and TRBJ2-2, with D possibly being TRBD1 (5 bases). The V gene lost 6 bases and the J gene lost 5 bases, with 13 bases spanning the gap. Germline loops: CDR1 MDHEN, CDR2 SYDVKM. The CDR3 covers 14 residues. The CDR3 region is CASSLGAGTGELFF. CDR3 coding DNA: TGTGCCAGCAGCCTAGGGGCAGGGACCGGGGAGCTGTTTTTT. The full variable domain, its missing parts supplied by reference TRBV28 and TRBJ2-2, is DVKVTQSSRYLVKRTGEKVFLECVQDMDHENMFWYRQDPGLGLRLIYFSYDVKMKEKGDIPEGYSVSREKKERFSLILESASTNQTSMYLCASSLGAGTGELFFGEGSRLTVL.

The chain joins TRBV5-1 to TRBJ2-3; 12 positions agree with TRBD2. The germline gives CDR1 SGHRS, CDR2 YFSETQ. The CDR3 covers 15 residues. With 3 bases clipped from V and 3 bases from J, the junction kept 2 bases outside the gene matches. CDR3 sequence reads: CASSSLAGGTDTQYF. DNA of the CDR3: TGCGCCAGCAGCTCCCTAGCGGGAGGGACAGATACGCAGTATTTT.

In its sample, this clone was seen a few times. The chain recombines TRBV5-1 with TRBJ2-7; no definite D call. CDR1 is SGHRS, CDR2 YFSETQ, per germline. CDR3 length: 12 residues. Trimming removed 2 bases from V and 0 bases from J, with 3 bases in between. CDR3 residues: CASSLTSYEQYF. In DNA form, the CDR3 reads TGCGCCAGCAGCTTAACCTCCTACGAGCAGTACTTC.

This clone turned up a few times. The CDR3 protein is CASSVEGAFEQFF. The CDR3 DNA reads as TGTGCCAGCAGTGTAGAGGGGGCGTTTGAGCAGTTCTTC. The V and J genes are TRBV25-1 and TRBJ2-1; 7 nucleotides agree with TRBD1. The CDR3 has 13 residues. Germline CDR1 is MGHDK and CDR2 is SYGVNS. The V gene end was trimmed by 4 bases and the J gene end by 9 bases; junction bases not matched to a gene: 6.

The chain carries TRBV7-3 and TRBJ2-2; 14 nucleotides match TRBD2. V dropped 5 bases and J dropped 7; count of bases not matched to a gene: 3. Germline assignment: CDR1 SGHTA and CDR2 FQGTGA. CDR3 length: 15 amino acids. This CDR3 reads CASSQTSGRVGELFF. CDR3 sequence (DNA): TGTGCCAGCAGCCAGACTAGCGGGAGGGTCGGGGAGCTGTTTTTT.

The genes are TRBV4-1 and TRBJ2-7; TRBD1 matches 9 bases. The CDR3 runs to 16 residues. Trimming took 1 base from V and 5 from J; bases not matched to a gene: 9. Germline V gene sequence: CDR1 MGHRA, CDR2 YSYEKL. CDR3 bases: TGCGCCAGCAGCCAAGGCTCGACAGGGGGTCTAAACGAGCAGTACTTC. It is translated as CASSQGSTGGLNEQYF.

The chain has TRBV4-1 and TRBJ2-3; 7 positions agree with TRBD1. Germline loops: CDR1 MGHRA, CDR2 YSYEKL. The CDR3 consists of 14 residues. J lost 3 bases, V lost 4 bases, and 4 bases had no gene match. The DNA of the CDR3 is TGCGCCAGCAGCCTCCGGGACAGTACAGATACGCAGTATTTT. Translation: CASSLRDSTDTQYF.

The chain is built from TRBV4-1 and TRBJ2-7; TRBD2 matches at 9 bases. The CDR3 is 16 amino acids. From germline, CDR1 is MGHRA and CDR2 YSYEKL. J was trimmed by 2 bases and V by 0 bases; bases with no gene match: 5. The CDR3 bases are TGCGCCAGCAGCCAAGATTGGCTAGCGGGGCCCTACGAGCAGTACTTC. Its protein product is CASSQDWLAGPYEQYF.

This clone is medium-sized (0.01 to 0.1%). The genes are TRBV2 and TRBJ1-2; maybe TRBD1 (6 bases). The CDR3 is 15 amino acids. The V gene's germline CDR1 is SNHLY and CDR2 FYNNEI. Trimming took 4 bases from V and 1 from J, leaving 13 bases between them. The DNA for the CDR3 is TGTGCCAGCAGTGGGGGGGCAAGCCTTAACTATGGCTACACCTTC. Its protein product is CASSGGASLNYGYTF.

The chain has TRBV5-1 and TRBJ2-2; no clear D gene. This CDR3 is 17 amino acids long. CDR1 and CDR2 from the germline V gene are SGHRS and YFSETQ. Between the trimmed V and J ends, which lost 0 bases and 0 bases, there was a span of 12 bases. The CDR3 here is CASSLVRATTNTGELFF. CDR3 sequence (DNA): TGCGCCAGCAGCTTGGTACGGGCGACAACGAACACCGGGGAGCTGTTTTTT.

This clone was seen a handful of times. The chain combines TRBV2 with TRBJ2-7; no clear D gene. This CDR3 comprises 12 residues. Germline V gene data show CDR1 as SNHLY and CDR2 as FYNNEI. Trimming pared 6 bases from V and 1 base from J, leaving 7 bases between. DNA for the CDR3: TGTGCCAGCAGGTTGCTATCCTACGAGCAGTACTTC. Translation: CASRLLSYEQYF.

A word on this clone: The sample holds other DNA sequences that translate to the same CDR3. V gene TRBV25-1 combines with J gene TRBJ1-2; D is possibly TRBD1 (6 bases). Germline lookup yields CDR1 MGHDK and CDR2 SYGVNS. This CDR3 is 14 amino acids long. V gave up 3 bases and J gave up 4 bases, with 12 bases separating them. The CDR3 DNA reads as TGTGCCAGCAGTGATAGGGGGGGATCCTATGGCTACACCTTC. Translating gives CASSDRGGSYGYTF.

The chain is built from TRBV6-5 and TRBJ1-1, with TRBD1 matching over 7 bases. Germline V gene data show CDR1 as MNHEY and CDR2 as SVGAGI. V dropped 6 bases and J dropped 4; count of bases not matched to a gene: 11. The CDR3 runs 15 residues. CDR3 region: CASRLTGLASTEAFF. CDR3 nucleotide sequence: TGTGCCAGCAGGTTGACAGGGTTGGCAAGCACTGAAGCTTTCTTT.

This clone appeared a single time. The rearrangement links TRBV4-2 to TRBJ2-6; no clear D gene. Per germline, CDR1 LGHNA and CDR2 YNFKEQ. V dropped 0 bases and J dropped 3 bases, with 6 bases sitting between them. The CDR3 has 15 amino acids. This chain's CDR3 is CASSQELGGANVLTF. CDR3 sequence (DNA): TGTGCCAGCAGCCAAGAGCTAGGTGGGGCCAACGTCCTGACTTTC.

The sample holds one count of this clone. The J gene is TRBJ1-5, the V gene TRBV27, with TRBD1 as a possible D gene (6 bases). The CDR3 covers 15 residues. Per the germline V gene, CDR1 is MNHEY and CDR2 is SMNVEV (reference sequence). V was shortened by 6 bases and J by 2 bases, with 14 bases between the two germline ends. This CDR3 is CASSPQGRGNQPQHF. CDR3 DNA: TGTGCCAGCAGCCCCCAGGGGAGGGGCAATCAGCCCCAGCATTTT.

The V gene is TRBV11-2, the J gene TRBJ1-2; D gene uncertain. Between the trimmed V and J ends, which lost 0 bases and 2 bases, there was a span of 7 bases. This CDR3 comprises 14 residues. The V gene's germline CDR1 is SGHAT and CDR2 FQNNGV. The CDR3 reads CASSLDSLNYGYTF. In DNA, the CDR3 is TGTGCCAGCAGCTTAGACAGCTTAAACTATGGCTACACCTTC.

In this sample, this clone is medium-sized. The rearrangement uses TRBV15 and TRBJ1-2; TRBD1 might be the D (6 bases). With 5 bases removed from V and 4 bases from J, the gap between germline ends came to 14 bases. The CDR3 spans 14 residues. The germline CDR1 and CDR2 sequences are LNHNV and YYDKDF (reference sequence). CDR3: CATSPRIGGYGYTF. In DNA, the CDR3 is TGTGCCACCAGCCCCAGGATAGGGGGCTATGGCTACACCTTC.

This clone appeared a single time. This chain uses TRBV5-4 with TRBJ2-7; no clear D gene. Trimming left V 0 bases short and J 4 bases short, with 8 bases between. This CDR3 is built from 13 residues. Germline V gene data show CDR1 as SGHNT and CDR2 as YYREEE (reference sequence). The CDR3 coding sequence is TGTGCCAGCAGCTTGGTGGGTTTTTACGAGCAGTACTTC. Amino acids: CASSLVGFYEQYF. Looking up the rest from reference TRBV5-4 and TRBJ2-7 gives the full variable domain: ETGVTQSPTHLIKTRGQQVTLRCSSQSGHNTVSWYQQALGQGPQFIFQYYREEENGRGNFPPRFSGLQFPNYSSELNVNALELDDSALYLCASSLVGFYEQYFGPGTRLTVT.

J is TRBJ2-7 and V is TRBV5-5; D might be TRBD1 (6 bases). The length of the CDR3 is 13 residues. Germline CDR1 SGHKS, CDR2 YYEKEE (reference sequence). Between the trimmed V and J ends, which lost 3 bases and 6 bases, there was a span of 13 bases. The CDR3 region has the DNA TGTGCCAGCAGCTCCGCCGGACAGAGCGAGCAGTACTTC. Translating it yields CASSSAGQSEQYF.

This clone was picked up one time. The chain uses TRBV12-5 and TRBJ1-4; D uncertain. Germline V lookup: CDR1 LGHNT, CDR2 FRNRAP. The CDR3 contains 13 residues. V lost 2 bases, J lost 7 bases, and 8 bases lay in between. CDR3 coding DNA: TGTGCTAGTGGTTTGTGGCGTTCTGAAAAACTGTTTTTT. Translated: CASGLWRSEKLFF.

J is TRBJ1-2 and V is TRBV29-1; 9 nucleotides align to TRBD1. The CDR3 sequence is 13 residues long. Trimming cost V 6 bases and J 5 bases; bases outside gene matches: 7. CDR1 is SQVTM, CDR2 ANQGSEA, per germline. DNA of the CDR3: TGCAGCGTCTCACTGGGACAGGGTTATGGCTACACCTTC. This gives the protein CSVSLGQGYGYTF. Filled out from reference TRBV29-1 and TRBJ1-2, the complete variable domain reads SAVISQKPSRDICQRGTSLTIQCQVDSQVTMMFWYRQQPGQSLTLIATANQGSEATYESGFVIDKFPISRPNLTFSTLTVSNMSPEDSSIYLCSVSLGQGYGYTFGSGTRLTVV.

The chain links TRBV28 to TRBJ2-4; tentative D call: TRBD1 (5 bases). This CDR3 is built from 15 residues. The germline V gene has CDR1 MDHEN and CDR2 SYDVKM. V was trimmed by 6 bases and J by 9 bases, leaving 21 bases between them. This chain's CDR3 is CASREWGTSSGIQYF. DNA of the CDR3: TGTGCCAGCAGGGAATGGGGCACGTCGAGTGGCATTCAGTACTTC.